This record concerns one T cell receptor (beta chain) sequence. The antigen remains unidentified. Amounts of about 0.9-11 million cryopreserved PBMC were held in the samples before DNA extraction. Germline V gene data show CDR1 as ENHRY and CDR2 as SYGVKD. With V trimmed by 10 bases and J by 9 bases, 10 bases remained unmatched. The CDR3 runs to 12 residues. The authors ran the immunoSEQ assay, v3.0, at survey level. What sequencing targeted per sample was about 35,000-50,000 T-cell genomes. Sequencing used immunoSEQ multiplex PCR; TCRdb keeps in-frame clones, though not all of them. The sample holds 11,000 to 15,000 clones, 88% seen once. The record originates from a study of long-term antiretroviral therapy in people with HIV. Study-wide results and caveats: Once patients were on ART, diversity went higher but still fell short of transplant donor controls.

Sequencing was performed on unsorted PBMCs, taken 6.2 years after starting antiretroviral therapy. This receptor was identified in a man aged 35 to 55 with HIV. The V and J genes are TRBV10-3 and TRBJ2-5; 8 bases agree with TRBD2. The CDR3 DNA is TGTGCCACCGGGGACCCCGGGAGGGCCCAGTACTTC. Protein product: CATGDPGRAQYF.